These 31 T cell receptor beta chains came from one sample sequenced in a study of blood T cell repertoires in COVID-19. The assay was immunoSEQ multiplex PCR, and TCRdb's table has in-frame clones only and misses some. This sample yields roughly 160,000 clones, of which roughly 90% are seen a single time; about 2% belongs to the top ten. Sequencing input: peripheral blood. All receptors derive from a man younger than 35 with acute or convalescent COVID-19.

The chain has TRBV9 and TRBJ2-5; the match to TRBD1 covers 7 bases. Trimming cost V 2 bases and J 2 bases; bases outside gene matches: 6. CDR3 size: 15 residues. CDR1 is SGDLS and CDR2 is YYNGEE in the germline V gene. Here the CDR3 reads CASSVGPGGQETQYF. The CDR3 DNA sequence: TGTGCCAGCAGCGTGGGCCCAGGGGGACAAGAGACCCAGTACTTC. Drawing the rest from reference TRBV9 and TRBJ2-5, the complete variable domain is DSGVTQTPKHLITATGQRVTLRCSPRSGDLSVYWYQQSLDQGLQFLIQYYNGEERAKGNILERFSAQQFPDLHSELNLSSLELGDSALYFCASSVGPGGQETQYFGPGTRLLVL.

This clone was seen just once. The chain uses TRBV28 and TRBJ1-1; D gene ambiguous. Trimming pared 4 bases from V and 10 bases from J, leaving 16 bases between. Germline CDR1 is MDHEN and CDR2 is SYDVKM. CDR3 length: 13 residues. In DNA, the CDR3 is TGTGCCAGCAGTTCCCGAGGTGTAAGAAGAGCTTTCTTT. Translating gives CASSSRGVRRAFF.

The chain is built from TRBV18 and TRBJ2-2, with no clear D. The germline CDR1 and CDR2 sequences are KGHSH and LQKENI. Trimming cost V 2 bases and J 2 bases, with 9 bases left between them. The CDR3 extends over 15 amino acids. CDR3: CASSPLQFNTGELFF. The CDR3, as DNA: TGTGCCAGCTCACCATTGCAGTTTAACACCGGGGAGCTGTTTTTT.

The genes are TRBV2 and TRBJ1-5; 7 bases map to TRBD1. This CDR3 has 14 amino acids. V dropped 8 bases and J dropped 2; count of bases not matched to a gene: 6. Germline CDR1 is SNHLY and CDR2 is FYNNEI. The CDR3 sequence is CASGTDRGNQPQHF. Here the CDR3 DNA reads TGTGCCAGCGGAACAGACAGGGGCAATCAGCCCCAGCATTTT.

The chain uses TRBV30 and TRBJ1-2; TRBD1 aligns across 9 bases. This CDR3 has 13 amino acids. In germline, CDR1 is GTSNPN, CDR2 SVGIG (reference sequence). Trimming took 3 bases from V and 4 from J; bases not matched to a gene: 3. CDR3 bases: TGTGCCTGGAGCACAGGGGGCCCCTATGGCTACACCTTC. It codes for CAWSTGGPYGYTF.

V is TRBV6-5 and J is TRBJ1-5; no clear D gene. The germline gives CDR1 MNHEY, CDR2 SVGAGI. The CDR3 is made up of 15 amino acids. V shed 6 bases and J shed 4 bases, with 16 bases lying between them. This CDR3 is CASRQRGLINQPQHF. The CDR3, as DNA: TGTGCCAGCAGGCAACGGGGTCTTATTAATCAGCCCCAGCATTTT.

The chain links TRBV6-1 to TRBJ2-2; weak D call: TRBD1 (6 bases). V lost 0 bases and J lost 7, with 6 bases in between. Germline V lookup: CDR1 MNHNS, CDR2 SASEGT. The CDR3 spans 13 residues. The CDR3 sequence is CASSEAGHGELFF. DNA for the CDR3: TGTGCCAGCAGTGAAGCGGGACACGGGGAGCTGTTTTTT.

This chain links TRBV5-8 with TRBJ1-3, with a possible D match to TRBD1 (5 bases). Trimming removed 0 bases at V and 4 bases at J, with 8 bases between. This CDR3 has 14 amino acids. Per the germline V gene, CDR1 is SGHTS and CDR2 is YDEGEE. DNA of the CDR3: TGTGCCAGCAGCTTGGGGGGCTCCGGAAACACCATATATTTT. As protein: CASSLGGSGNTIYF.

The chain uses TRBV7-2 and TRBJ1-2, with a weak D call TRBD1 (5 bases). The CDR3 totals 17 residues. Trimming cost V 5 bases and J 3 bases, with 22 bases left between them. The V gene's germline CDR1 is SGHTA and CDR2 FQGNSA. The CDR3 DNA reads as TGTGCCAGCAGCAGAAAATTTGGGGGGAAGCGTGACTATGGCTACACCTTC. Amino acid sequence: CASSRKFGGKRDYGYTF.

CDR3 residues: CASSRDRGITDTQYF. The CDR3 DNA reads as TGCGCCAGCAGCCGGGACAGGGGAATCACAGATACGCAGTATTTT. The chain couples TRBV5-1 to TRBJ2-3, with 10 bases that match TRBD1. V gave up 4 bases and J gave up 2 bases; unmatched junction bases: 4. Per germline, CDR1 SGHRS and CDR2 YFSETQ. The CDR3 length is 15 residues.

The chain's CDR3 is CASSSPLSSYNEQFF. The CDR3 region has the DNA TGTGCCAGCAGCTCCCCACTGAGCTCCTACAATGAGCAGTTCTTC. The J gene is TRBJ2-1, the V gene TRBV5-4; D ambiguous. The germline V gene encodes CDR1 SGHNT and CDR2 YYREEE (reference sequence). The CDR3 has 15 residues. V was cut by 3 bases and J by 0 bases, with 10 bases left in between.

The chain combines TRBV7-6 with TRBJ2-7; D might be TRBD1 (5 bases). In germline, CDR1 is SGHVS, CDR2 FNYEAQ. The CDR3 length is 11 residues. Deletions cut 10 bases from V and 6 bases from J, with 13 bases between. The CDR3 reads CATKQGVEQYF. CDR3 DNA sequence: TGTGCCACAAAACAAGGGGTCGAGCAGTACTTC.

The chain carries TRBV19 and TRBJ2-7; 10 nucleotides agree with TRBD1. V shed 4 bases, J shed 4 bases, and the junction held 10 bases outside the gene matches. The germline V gene has CDR1 LNHDA and CDR2 SQIVND (reference sequence). The CDR3 is made up of 16 amino acids. The chain's CDR3 is CASSSPGQGDSYEQYF. CDR3 DNA: TGTGCCAGTAGTAGCCCCGGACAGGGGGATTCGTACGAGCAGTACTTC.

The rearrangement uses TRBV27 and TRBJ1-2, with unresolved D. The CDR3 runs 12 residues. The germline V gene has CDR1 MNHEY and CDR2 SMNVEV (reference sequence). Trimming cost V 2 bases and J 6 bases, with 7 bases left between them. CDR3: CASSLGGHGYTF. The CDR3 nucleotides read TGTGCCAGCAGTTTAGGTGGGCATGGCTACACCTTC.

V is TRBV5-1 and J is TRBJ1-5, with D possibly matching TRBD1 (5 bases). CDR1 SGHRS and CDR2 YFSETQ come from the germline V gene. This CDR3 has 16 amino acids. V was clipped by 0 bases and J by 4 bases, with 14 bases between them. DNA of the CDR3: TGCGCCAGCAGCTTGGAAGGGGCCAGGCCGAATCAGCCCCAGCATTTT. Its protein product is CASSLEGARPNQPQHF.

V gene TRBV11-2 combines with J gene TRBJ1-3; D gene ambiguous. Germline V CDR1 and CDR2: SGHAT, FQNNGV. The CDR3 is made up of 16 amino acids. Trimming pared 2 bases from V and 0 bases from J, leaving 11 bases between. The CDR3: CASSLMSLSSGNTIYF. The CDR3 DNA is TGTGCCAGCAGCTTAATGTCGCTGAGCTCTGGAAACACCATATATTTT. Together with reference TRBV11-2 and TRBJ1-3, the CDR3 gives the full variable domain: EAGVAQSPRYKIIEKRQSVAFWCNPISGHATLYWYQQILGQGPKLLIQFQNNGVVDDSQLPKDRFSAERLKGVDSTLKIQPAKLEDSAVYLCASSLMSLSSGNTIYFGEGSWLTVV.

V usage is TRBV27 and J usage is TRBJ1-1; 10 bases fit TRBD1. With 4 bases clipped from V and 1 base from J, the junction kept 6 bases outside the gene matches. The CDR3 contains 16 residues. Germline V gene data show CDR1 as MNHEY and CDR2 as SMNVEV (reference sequence). CDR3 nucleotide sequence: TGTGCCAGCAGTTCCGACAGGGGGCAAGGGAACACTGAAGCTTTCTTT. Amino acids: CASSSDRGQGNTEAFF.

This clone was counted a single time. The V and J genes are TRBV13 and TRBJ2-7, with D possibly TRBD1 on 6 matching bases. V was trimmed by 4 bases and J by 4 bases, leaving 17 bases between them. This CDR3 has 15 residues. Germline loops: CDR1 PRHDT, CDR2 FYEKMQ (reference sequence). The CDR3 is CASSSWGRFGYEQYF. The CDR3 DNA reads as TGTGCCAGCAGCTCGTGGGGGCGCTTCGGATACGAGCAGTACTTC.

The V and J genes are TRBV18 and TRBJ2-1, with 9 bases fitting TRBD1. Trimming removed 3 bases from V and 7 bases from J; junction bases left unmatched: 7. CDR3 length equals 15 residues. Looked up from germline, CDR1 is KGHSH and CDR2 is LQKENI. CDR3 in DNA: TGTGCCAGCTCACCGGGGACAGGGTGGGAAAATGAGCAGTTCTTC. Protein sequence: CASSPGTGWENEQFF.

The chain is built from TRBV10-2 and TRBJ1-5, with 9 nucleotides matching TRBD1. The CDR3 totals 12 residues. The trim removed 8 bases at V and 5 bases at J, leaving 1 base unmatched. Looked up from germline, CDR1 is WSHSY and CDR2 is SAAADI. The CDR3 protein is CASRQGDQPQHF. The CDR3 DNA reads TGCGCCAGCCGACAGGGGGATCAGCCCCAGCATTTT.

The V call is TRBV18, the J call TRBJ2-5; 8 positions agree with TRBD2. Germline V lookup: CDR1 KGHSH, CDR2 LQKENI. V lost 5 bases to trimming and J lost 2 bases; unmatched junction nucleotides: 4. The CDR3 spans 14 residues. CDR3 in amino acids: CASSTRLAQETQYF. The CDR3 DNA reads TGTGCCAGCTCAACTCGACTAGCGCAAGAGACCCAGTACTTC.

This chain joins TRBV3-1 (or the pseudogene TRBV3-2) and TRBJ2-1; 11 bases line up with TRBD2. With 1 base clipped from V and 0 bases from J, the junction kept 14 bases outside the gene matches. The CDR3 contains 21 residues. Germline V lookup: CDR1 LGHDT, CDR2 YNNKEL (reference sequence). The CDR3 loop is CASSQVLAGGRSLSSYNEQFF. As DNA, the CDR3 is TGTGCCAGCAGCCAAGTGTTAGCGGGGGGGCGGTCCCTCAGCTCCTACAATGAGCAGTTCTTC.

The chain couples TRBV5-6 to TRBJ1-3; D unresolved. The CDR3 spans 15 residues. Looked up from germline, CDR1 is SGHDT and CDR2 is YYEEEE. The V end lost 3 bases, the J end lost 0 bases, and 10 bases lay between the germline ends. Written as DNA, the CDR3 is TGTGCCAGCAGCTCACCCGACACCTCTGGAAACACCATATATTTT. The encoded protein is CASSSPDTSGNTIYF. The full variable domain, its missing parts supplied by reference TRBV5-6 and TRBJ1-3, is DAGVTQSPTHLIKTRGQQVTLRCSPKSGHDTVSWYQQALGQGPQFIFQYYEEEERQRGNFPDRFSGHQFPNYSSELNVNALLLGDSALYLCASSSPDTSGNTIYFGEGSWLTVV.

This chain links TRBV5-6 with TRBJ2-7, with 9 positions matching TRBD1. Germline-derived CDR1 and CDR2 are SGHDT and YYEEEE. This CDR3 contains 15 residues. V lost 2 bases to trimming and J lost 5 bases; unmatched junction nucleotides: 8. The CDR3 nucleotides are TGTGCCAGCAGCTTTACGGGACAGGGTTATGACGAGCAGTACTTC. It is translated as CASSFTGQGYDEQYF. The full variable domain, its missing parts supplied by reference TRBV5-6 and TRBJ2-7, is DAGVTQSPTHLIKTRGQQVTLRCSPKSGHDTVSWYQQALGQGPQFIFQYYEEEERQRGNFPDRFSGHQFPNYSSELNVNALLLGDSALYLCASSFTGQGYDEQYFGPGTRLTVT.

The J gene is TRBJ1-1, the V gene TRBV12-3 or TRBV12-4; weak D call: TRBD1 (5 bases). V dropped 7 bases and J dropped 10 bases, with 19 bases sitting between them. The length of the CDR3 is 13 residues. CDR3 loop: CASNPRTNLRAFF. CDR3 nucleotide sequence: TGTGCCAGCAACCCAAGGACAAACCTCCGAGCTTTCTTT.

The V gene is TRBV19, the J gene TRBJ2-1, with TRBD1 as a possible D gene (5 bases). Germline V CDR1 and CDR2: LNHDA, SQIVND (reference sequence). V dropped 7 bases and J dropped 5 bases, with 15 bases sitting between them. The CDR3 contains 14 residues. This CDR3 is CASTQGRINNEQFF. The CDR3 DNA follows: TGTGCCAGTACCCAGGGTCGGATTAACAATGAGCAGTTCTTC.

J is TRBJ2-1 and V is TRBV6-5, with 8 bases that match TRBD2. CDR1 is MNHEY, CDR2 SVGAGI, per germline. The ends lost 6 bases at V and 7 bases at J; junction bases unmatched: 8. CDR3 size: 14 residues. The CDR3 DNA reads as TGTGCCAGCAGGTACCCCGGGGGGGGGAATGAGCAGTTCTTC. Protein sequence: CASRYPGGGNEQFF.

The CDR3 sequence is CASSLRPGLAGVMGTDTQYF. The CDR3 DNA reads as TGTGCCAGCAGCTTGCGCCCGGGACTAGCGGGGGTCATGGGCACAGATACGCAGTATTTT. The rearrangement uses TRBV5-5 and TRBJ2-3; TRBD2 aligns across 14 bases. With V trimmed by 1 base and J by 1 base, 11 bases remained unmatched. From germline, CDR1 is SGHKS and CDR2 YYEKEE (reference sequence). CDR3 length: 20 amino acids.

This clone was detected once. The rearrangement links TRBV6-5 to TRBJ1-2; D gene ambiguous. The V gene's germline CDR1 is MNHEY and CDR2 SVGAGI. The CDR3 runs 11 residues. The germline V and J ends were trimmed by 4 bases and 10 bases, with 10 bases remaining between them. CDR3 protein: CASSFSRDYTF. Written as DNA, the CDR3 is TGTGCCAGCAGTTTTTCCCGAGACTACACCTTC.

The CDR3 coding sequence is TGTGCCAGCAGCGTAGGACCCCAGGTTGATCATACGCAGTATTTT. It specifies CASSVGPQVDHTQYF. V usage is TRBV9 and J usage is TRBJ2-3; D is unresolved. This CDR3 region has 15 residues. V was cut by 0 bases and J by 7 bases, with 15 bases left in between. Germline V gene lookup returns CDR1 SGDLS and CDR2 YYNGEE.

In this sample, this clone turned up once. V usage is TRBV18 and J usage is TRBJ1-4, with D possibly being TRBD1 (5 bases). The germline V gene has CDR1 KGHSH and CDR2 LQKENI. The CDR3 is 14 residues long. Trimming took off 3 bases at V and 3 bases at J, with 8 bases between the two ends. The CDR3 DNA reads TGTGCCAGCTCACCGGGACTTCCTAATGAAAAACTGTTTTTT. It specifies CASSPGLPNEKLFF. The full variable domain, in which reference TRBV18 and TRBJ1-4 provide the parts outside the CDR3, is NAGVMQNPRHLVRRRGQEARLRCSPMKGHSHVYWYRQLPEEGLKFMVYLQKENIIDESGMPKERFSAEFPKEGPSILRIQQVVRGDSAAYFCASSPGLPNEKLFFGSGTQLSVL.